This T cell receptor beta chain is drawn from a study of T-cell memory formation after mild COVID-19. As for the study in general: Among the donors, TCR clusters were largely specific to each donor. Study-level findings and limits: What remained unconfirmed was the SARS-CoV-2 specificity of second-wave clones peaking on day 37. Clones that shrank (day 15 to 85) were balanced CD4/CD8, whereas later expanders leaned CD4+.

As regards this clonotype: What it binds is not known.

CDR1 DFQATT and CDR2 SNEGSKA come from the germline V gene (reference sequence). Trimming stripped 3 bases from V and 8 bases from J, with 8 bases between. This CDR3 has 12 residues. The TCR alpha and TCR beta cDNA libraries, bearing sample barcodes and UMIs, were generated by 5'RACE using constant-segment primers. TCRdb fed the 5' RACE reads into MiXCR, producing one record per CDR3 protein. Here the sample spans about 340,000 distinct CDR3 sequences, 20% to 25% being singletons. The chain is built from TRBV20-1 and TRBJ1-6; D gene uncertain. Sequencing was done on a sample of PBMCs or a T cell subset sorted from them (not recorded which). This receptor was taken from a man between 18 and 29 years old who had mild COVID-19 (a few samples of this study predate the infection). Cell type and time point are not known. CDR3 DNA sequence: TGCAGTGCTAGTCAGCAGGATTCACCCCTCCACTTT. The encoded protein is CSASQQDSPLHF.